This note documents a single T cell receptor beta chain sequence. Per the original data handling: Reference gene primers were amplified, and this amplification served to estimate nucleated cell counts. The assay was immunoSEQ multiplex PCR, and TCRdb's table has in-frame clones only and misses some. V, J and clone size were drawn from that table, and D and trimming were deduced from the DNA. The repertoire holds about 78,000 clones, with around nine tenths as singletons. This sample is part of a study of blood T cell repertoires in COVID-19. Study-wide background: The analysed material was cDNA or gDNA that came from T cells, B-cell-depleted T cells, or PBMCs.

The TCR comes from a man aged 50-59 years with active or convalescent COVID-19. Sequencing was performed on peripheral blood.

As DNA, the CDR3 is TGTGCCTGGAGCTTCAGGACAGGGGGGAAGAGTCAGCCCCAGCATTTT. Translation gives CAWSFRTGGKSQPQHF. The chain employs TRBV30 and TRBJ1-5, with 10 bases fitting TRBD1. The V and J ends lost 3 bases and 6 bases, in that order; junction bases with no gene match: 11. The germline V gene encodes CDR1 GTSNPN and CDR2 SVGIG (reference sequence). The CDR3 spans 16 residues.